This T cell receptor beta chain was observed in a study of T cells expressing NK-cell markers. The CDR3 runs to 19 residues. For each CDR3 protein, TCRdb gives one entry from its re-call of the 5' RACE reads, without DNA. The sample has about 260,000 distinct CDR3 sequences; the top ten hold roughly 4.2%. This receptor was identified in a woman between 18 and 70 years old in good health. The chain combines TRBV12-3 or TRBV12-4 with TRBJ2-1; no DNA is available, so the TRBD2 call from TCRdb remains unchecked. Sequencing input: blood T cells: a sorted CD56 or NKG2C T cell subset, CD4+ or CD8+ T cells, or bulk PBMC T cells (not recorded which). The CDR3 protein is CATHNSPGLAGGSYNEQFF.